A single sample is the source of the 8 T cell receptor beta chains below, sequenced in a study of blood T cell repertoires in COVID-19. The table came from immunoSEQ multiplex PCR; TCRdb's copy has only in-frame clones and leaves some out. The table records some 150,000 clones, about 86% of them present only once. The sample comprised peripheral blood. The receptors were gathered from a woman aged 45-60 years with active or convalescent COVID-19.

The V and J genes are TRBV19 and TRBJ1-1; D unresolved. The CDR3 is made up of 15 amino acids. Germline loops: CDR1 LNHDA, CDR2 SQIVND (reference sequence). V lost 8 bases and J lost 1, with 17 bases in between. This CDR3 reads CASRTPGNTNTEAFF. DNA for the CDR3: TGTGCCAGTCGGACGCCGGGAAATACGAACACTGAAGCTTTCTTT.

The J gene is TRBJ2-2, the V gene TRBV27; 11 bases match TRBD2. The CDR3 extends over 16 amino acids. The trim removed 5 bases at V and 5 bases at J, leaving 7 bases unmatched. Per germline, CDR1 MNHEY and CDR2 SMNVEV (reference sequence). CDR3 residues: CASSIVLAGGTGELFF. In DNA, the CDR3 is TGTGCCAGCAGTATCGTCTTAGCGGGAGGGACCGGGGAGCTGTTTTTT.

The chain combines TRBV27 with TRBJ2-1, with D possibly being TRBD1 (5 bases). Germline lookup yields CDR1 MNHEY and CDR2 SMNVEV (reference sequence). There are 16 residues in the CDR3. V was pared by 3 bases and J by 9 bases, with 21 bases between. The CDR3: CASSFRMSTTQGEQFF. Here the CDR3 DNA reads TGTGCCAGCAGTTTCAGAATGAGCACGACCCAGGGTGAGCAGTTCTTC.

The chain combines TRBV7-9 with TRBJ2-2; no definite D call. Germline assignment: CDR1 SEHNR and CDR2 FQNEAQ (reference sequence). Trimming left V 1 base short and J 6 bases short, with 15 bases between. The CDR3 totals 16 residues. CDR3 amino acids: CASSLGVAGSAGELFF. CDR3 nucleotide sequence: TGTGCCAGCAGCTTAGGAGTAGCCGGGTCCGCCGGGGAGCTGTTTTTT.

The chain joins TRBV21-1 to TRBJ2-7; TRBD2 is the table's D call, not checked against the DNA. TRBV21-1 is flagged as a pseudogene. The CDR3 extends over 20 amino acids. In nucleotides, the CDR3 is TGTGCCAGCAGCAAAGTTTCCTCGGGGACTAGCGGGAGAGATTCCTACGAGCAGTACTTC. Its translation is CASSKVSSGTSGRDSYEQYF.

The J gene is TRBJ2-2, the V gene TRBV6-5; TRBD2 matches 9 bases. V dropped 8 bases and J dropped 7; count of bases not matched to a gene: 11. CDR1 MNHEY and CDR2 SVGAGI come from the germline V gene. This CDR3 is 15 amino acids long. The CDR3 DNA follows: TGTGCCAGCGCCTCTGGCGGGAGGGGTGGCGGGGAGCTGTTTTTT. Translating gives CASASGGRGGGELFF.

This clone was seen a handful of times. The chain uses TRBV4-1 and TRBJ1-1; 9 nucleotides align to TRBD1. Germline CDR1 and CDR2: MGHRA and YSYEKL. V shed 7 bases and J 5 bases; nucleotides not matched to a gene: 14. The CDR3 covers 16 residues. CDR3 nucleotides: TGCGCCAGCACCTTGATAGGGGACAGGGATGGAACTGAAGCTTTCTTT. Amino acid sequence: CASTLIGDRDGTEAFF.

With respect to this clone: At one of its ends the junction is not consistent with the germline gene, which may arise from a read error. The rearrangement uses TRBV18 and TRBJ2-7; 8 bases fit TRBD2. There are 16 residues in the CDR3. CDR1 is KGHSH and CDR2 is LQKENI in the germline V gene. This chain's CDR3 is CASSPGPRTSSHEQYF. Here the CDR3 DNA reads TGTGCCAGCTCACCAGGTCCCAGGACTAGCTCCCACGAGCAGTACTTC.